Detailed here is one T cell receptor beta chain. This clone's antigen is unknown. Base qualities are not at hand, and no much larger clone is one base apart. The same CDR3 arises from other DNA sequences in this sample as well. The germline V gene sets CDR1 to SGHAT and CDR2 to FQNNGV. The CDR3 measures 13 amino acids from cysteine to phenylalanine. Only the CDR3 DNA is retained, 39 bases long and in frame from the first base. V lost 0 bases and J lost 8 bases, and the count of bases not matched to a germline gene is 3. The donors were included in the validation cohort of 130 or so subjects, a group kept apart from the roughly 700-subject first cohort. These data belong to a study of cytomegalovirus exposure and HLA in healthy donors listed by TCRdb under 2017. Context from the whole study: According to a later analysis, the 100 to 150 validation repertoires were produced on the same platform as the roughly 600 repertoires of the first cohort. High-throughput TCR immunosequencing, statistical association of individual TCRs with disease status, and machine learning were combined to predict cytomegalovirus infection status. The study aimed to test whether signatures of past pathogen exposure could be identified by cataloging public T cell receptors. Along with the approximately 670-subject first cohort, a separate validation cohort of about 110 different subjects was used.

Library method: the immunoSEQ multiplex PCR assay. Turning to the authors' computational methods: To diagnose cytomegalovirus status from the catalog of TCR beta chain sequences, a statistical classification framework was built. TCRdb retrieved this table from immuneACCESS and kept in-frame rearrangements only. Not all clones are present; in checked studies, unresolved V genes account for under half, and no reason is known for the remainder. The V and J calls and clone size were taken over from that table, and D and trimming were inferred from the DNA. For this sample there are about 150,000 clones; about nine tenths appear just once. Approximately 0.7% of the sample goes to the ten largest clones. What the work shows at the level of the full study, not this receptor alone: The classifier was reported to diagnose cytomegalovirus status with high specificity and sensitivity in both the original and validation cohorts. In vitro tests confirmed that a few of the cytomegalovirus-associated TCR beta chains recognize cytomegalovirus antigens. The authors suggested that the approach could potentially be extended to other disease states and immunological phenotypes. A later analysis found that TCRs clustered in the first cohort also tended to co-occur in the approximately 120 validation repertoires, with more than 90% of cluster scores above 0. A later analysis had no HLA typing for the validation cohort, so co-occurrence there was scored across all 110 or so repertoires. The study gave a list of about 160 TCR beta chains associated with cytomegalovirus. While some public TCRs were present in many individuals, most TCR sequences turned up only very rarely across donors.

The chain links TRBV11-2 with TRBJ1-2, and 7 bases in between align with TRBD1. The sample taken for sequencing was PBMCs. The clonotype comes from a man aged 18 to 35 in good health and CMV-seronegative. The DNA sequence follows: TGTGCCAGCAGCTTAGACAGGGGGAGAGGCTACACCTTC. Translated, it gives CASSLDRGRGYTF.